One sample yielded the 15 T cell receptor beta chains listed below, sequenced in a study of shared clonotypes between healthy human individuals. Sequencing used immunoSEQ multiplex PCR; TCRdb keeps in-frame clones, though not all of them. The sample consists of over 2 million clones, roughly 92% of them appearing once. The sequenced material came from naive CD4+ T cells from PBMCs. Subset here: CD45RA+ positively selected. All receptors come from a man younger than 35 in good health. Some clones in this sample may be carry-over from other donors' samples.

The chain carries TRBV4-1 and TRBJ2-7; possibly TRBD1 for D (5 bases). V was trimmed by 3 bases and J by 0 bases, leaving 27 bases between them. Germline V gives CDR1 MGHRA, CDR2 YSYEKL. CDR3 size: 20 residues. The CDR3 DNA reads as TGCGCCAGCAGCCAGCCGGTCAGGCAGGGCTTTGCCCGCAGCTCCTACGAGCAGTACTTC. It codes for CASSQPVRQGFARSSYEQYF.

As regards this clone: Distinct nucleotide sequences in the sample also encode this CDR3. The chain uses TRBV6-5 and TRBJ2-7; no definite D call. V dropped 0 bases and J dropped 3 bases, with 6 bases sitting between them. The CDR3 sequence is 13 residues long. Germline V gives CDR1 MNHEY, CDR2 SVGAGI. CDR3 sequence (DNA): TGTGCCAGCAGTTACTCGGTAGGCTACGAGCAGTACTTC. Translation gives CASSYSVGYEQYF.

The gene calls are TRBV27 and TRBJ2-2; the match to TRBD2 covers 7 bases. After removal of 5 bases from V and 11 bases from J, the junction contained 11 bases not matched to a gene. This CDR3 spans 14 amino acids. Germline values: CDR1 MNHEY, CDR2 SMNVEV (reference sequence). The CDR3 DNA sequence: TGTGCCAGCAGTCCTGGGCTAGCGGCCAGAGAGCTGTTTTTT. The encoded protein is CASSPGLAARELFF.

This chain uses TRBV11-2 with TRBJ2-7, with 7 nucleotides matching TRBD1. Germline CDR1 and CDR2: SGHAT and FQNNGV. The length of the CDR3 is 14 residues. The V gene end was trimmed by 5 bases and the J gene end by 0 bases; junction bases not matched to a gene: 4. The CDR3 is CASSVRGYSYEQYF. CDR3 sequence (DNA): TGTGCCAGCAGCGTCAGGGGGTACTCCTACGAGCAGTACTTC.

V usage is TRBV10-1 and J usage is TRBJ2-2; 10 bases are a match to TRBD2. After removal of 8 bases from V and 4 bases from J, the junction contained 7 bases not matched to a gene. Germline-derived CDR1 and CDR2 are WNHNN and SYGVQD (reference sequence). The CDR3 totals 15 residues. For the CDR3, the DNA is TGCGCCAGCTCCTCCGGGACTAGCGCCACCGGGGAGCTGTTTTTT. Translation: CASSSGTSATGELFF.

V is TRBV5-1 and J is TRBJ1-2; the match to TRBD1 covers 7 bases. J lost 6 bases, V lost 0 bases, and 5 bases had no gene match. CDR3 size: 14 residues. Per germline, CDR1 SGHRS and CDR2 YFSETQ. CDR3 nucleotide sequence: TGCGCCAGCAGCTTGGACGGGACAGTTCATGGCTACACCTTC. Amino acids: CASSLDGTVHGYTF.

The V call is TRBV5-1, the J call TRBJ1-4, with D uncertain. Per the germline V gene, CDR1 is SGHRS and CDR2 is YFSETQ. The CDR3 runs to 14 residues. V was trimmed by 4 bases and J by 8 bases, leaving 15 bases between them. DNA for the CDR3: TGCGCCAGCAGCCGGGCGGGCCCTGAGGAAAAACTGTTTTTT. Protein sequence: CASSRAGPEEKLFF.

Concerning this clone itself: In the same sample, other DNA sequences code for this CDR3. This chain connects TRBV18 to TRBJ2-5; TRBD1 aligns across 7 bases. Germline-derived CDR1 and CDR2 are KGHSH and LQKENI. The CDR3 is made up of 14 amino acids. The J segment lost 2 bases and the V segment lost 3 bases, leaving 3 bases of the junction unmatched. CDR3 amino acids: CASSPGQEQETQYF. CDR3 sequence (DNA): TGTGCCAGCTCACCCGGACAGGAGCAAGAGACCCAGTACTTC.

Note on this clone: The sample carries other DNA sequences with the same CDR3. This chain links TRBV4-2 with TRBJ1-4, with D perhaps TRBD1 (6 bases). Germline V gene lookup returns CDR1 LGHNA and CDR2 YNFKEQ. V lost 1 base, J lost 3 bases, and 12 bases lay in between. There are 16 residues in the CDR3. The chain's CDR3 is CASSQGSSGANEKLFF. CDR3 DNA: TGTGCCAGCAGCCAAGGGAGCTCAGGGGCTAATGAAAAACTGTTTTTT.

The chain couples TRBV28 to TRBJ2-5, with TRBD1 matching over 12 bases. The V gene's germline CDR1 is MDHEN and CDR2 SYDVKM. The CDR3 has 17 residues. V shed 4 bases and J 4 bases; nucleotides not matched to a gene: 10. Here the CDR3 reads CASSSKLRDRGRETQYF. For the CDR3, the DNA is TGTGCCAGCAGTTCCAAACTCCGGGACAGGGGGCGAGAGACCCAGTACTTC.

The rearrangement links TRBV18 to TRBJ2-3; D could derive from TRBD1 or TRBD2 (5 bases each). This CDR3 has 15 amino acids. V was clipped by 3 bases and J by 4 bases, with 14 bases between them. The germline CDR1 and CDR2 sequences are KGHSH and LQKENI. Here the CDR3 reads CASSPGPRGADTQYF. The CDR3 DNA follows: TGTGCCAGCTCACCCGGACCTCGAGGGGCAGATACGCAGTATTTT.

Note on this clone: Distinct nucleotide sequences in the sample also encode this CDR3. This chain joins TRBV5-4 and TRBJ2-3; 8 bases line up with TRBD2. CDR3 length: 14 amino acids. The V gene's germline CDR1 is SGHNT and CDR2 YYREEE (reference sequence). V was pared by 4 bases and J by 5 bases, with 6 bases of the junction left unmatched. In DNA form, the CDR3 reads TGTGCCAGCAGCCCTGGGACTAGTGGAGATACGCAGTATTTT. It specifies CASSPGTSGDTQYF.

The chain joins TRBV15 to TRBJ2-7, with D tentatively TRBD2 (6 bases). This CDR3 spans 17 amino acids. Trimming cost V 2 bases and J 1 base, with 18 bases left between them. Per the germline V gene, CDR1 is LNHNV and CDR2 is YYDKDF (reference sequence). The CDR3 loop reads CATSRKHRDWQSYEQYF. CDR3 DNA sequence: TGTGCCACCAGCAGAAAACACCGGGACTGGCAGTCCTACGAGCAGTACTTC.

The chain recombines TRBV5-4 with TRBJ2-1, with 7 nucleotides matching TRBD2. Trimming cost V 4 bases and J 6 bases; bases outside gene matches: 13. Germline V CDR1 and CDR2: SGHNT, YYREEE (reference sequence). CDR3 size: 16 residues. The CDR3 region is CASSRSLADLSNEQFF. In nucleotides, the CDR3 is TGTGCCAGCAGCCGAAGTCTAGCGGACCTCTCCAATGAGCAGTTCTTC. The complete variable domain, with remaining parts taken from reference TRBV5-4 and TRBJ2-1, reads ETGVTQSPTHLIKTRGQQVTLRCSSQSGHNTVSWYQQALGQGPQFIFQYYREEENGRGNFPPRFSGLQFPNYSSELNVNALELDDSALYLCASSRSLADLSNEQFFGPGTRLTVL.

V and J are TRBV15 and TRBJ1-3, with D perhaps matching TRBD1 (6 bases). Germline CDR1 LNHNV, CDR2 YYDKDF (reference sequence). There are 13 residues in the CDR3. V was pared by 1 base and J by 8 bases, with 9 bases between. This CDR3 is CATSRGRTDTIYF. The CDR3 DNA reads TGTGCCACCAGCAGAGGGAGGACAGACACCATATATTTT.